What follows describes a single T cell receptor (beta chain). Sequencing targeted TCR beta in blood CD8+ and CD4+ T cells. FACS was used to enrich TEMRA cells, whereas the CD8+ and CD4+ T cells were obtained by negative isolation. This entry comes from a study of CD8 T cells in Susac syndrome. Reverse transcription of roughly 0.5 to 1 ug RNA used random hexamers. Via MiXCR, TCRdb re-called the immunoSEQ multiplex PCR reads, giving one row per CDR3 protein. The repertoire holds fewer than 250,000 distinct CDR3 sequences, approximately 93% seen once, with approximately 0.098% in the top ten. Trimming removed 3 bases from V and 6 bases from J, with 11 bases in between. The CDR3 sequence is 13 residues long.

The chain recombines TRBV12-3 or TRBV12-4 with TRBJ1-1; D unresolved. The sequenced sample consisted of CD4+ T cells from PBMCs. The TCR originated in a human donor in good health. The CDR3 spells CASSFYGSSEAFF. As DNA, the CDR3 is TGTGCCAGCAGTTTCTATGGTAGTTCTGAAGCTTTCTTT.